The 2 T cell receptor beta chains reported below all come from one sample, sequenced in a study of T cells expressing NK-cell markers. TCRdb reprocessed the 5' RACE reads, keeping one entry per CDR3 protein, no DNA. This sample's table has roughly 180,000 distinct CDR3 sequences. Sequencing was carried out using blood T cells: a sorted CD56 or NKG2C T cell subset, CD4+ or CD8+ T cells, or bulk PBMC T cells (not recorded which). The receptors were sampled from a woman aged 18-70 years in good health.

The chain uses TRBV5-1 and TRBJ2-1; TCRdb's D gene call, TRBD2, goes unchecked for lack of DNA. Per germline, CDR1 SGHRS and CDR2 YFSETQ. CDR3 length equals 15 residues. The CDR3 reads CASSPRLAGMNEQFF.

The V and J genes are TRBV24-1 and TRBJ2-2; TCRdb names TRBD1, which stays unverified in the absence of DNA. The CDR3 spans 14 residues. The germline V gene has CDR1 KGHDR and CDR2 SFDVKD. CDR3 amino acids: CATSDLQGTGELFF.